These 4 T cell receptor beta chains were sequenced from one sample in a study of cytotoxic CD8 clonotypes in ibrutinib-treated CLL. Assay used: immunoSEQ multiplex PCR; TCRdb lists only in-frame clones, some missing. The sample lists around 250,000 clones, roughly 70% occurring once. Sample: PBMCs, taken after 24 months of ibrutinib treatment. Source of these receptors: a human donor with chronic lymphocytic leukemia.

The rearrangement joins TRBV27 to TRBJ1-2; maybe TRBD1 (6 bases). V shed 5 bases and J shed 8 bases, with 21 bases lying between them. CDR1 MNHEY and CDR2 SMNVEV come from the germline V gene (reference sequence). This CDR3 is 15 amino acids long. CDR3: CASSDNQGHRPGYTF. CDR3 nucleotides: TGTGCCAGCAGTGACAACCAGGGACATCGTCCGGGCTACACCTTC.

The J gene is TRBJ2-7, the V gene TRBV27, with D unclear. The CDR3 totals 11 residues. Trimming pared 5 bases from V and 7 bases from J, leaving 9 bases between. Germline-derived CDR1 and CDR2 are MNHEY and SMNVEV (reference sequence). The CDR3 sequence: CASSTPREQYF. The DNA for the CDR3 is TGTGCCAGCAGTACCCCCCGGGAGCAGTACTTC.

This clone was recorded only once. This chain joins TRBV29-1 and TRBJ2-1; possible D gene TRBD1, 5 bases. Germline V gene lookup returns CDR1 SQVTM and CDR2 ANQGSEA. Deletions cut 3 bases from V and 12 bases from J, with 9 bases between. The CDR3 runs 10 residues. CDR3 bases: TGCAGCGTTGAGGGGCTTGGGCAGTTCTTC. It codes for CSVEGLGQFF.

The CDR3, as DNA: TGCAGCGTTGAATCCCTAGGGGGACAGGGGGTCGGCACTGAAGCTTTCTTT. Protein product: CSVESLGGQGVGTEAFF. This chain links TRBV29-1 with TRBJ1-1, with 11 bases matching TRBD1. This CDR3 is built from 17 residues. Trimming removed 2 bases from V and 4 bases from J; junction bases left unmatched: 12. Germline V gene lookup returns CDR1 SQVTM and CDR2 ANQGSEA.